This record concerns one T cell receptor beta chain sequence. As yet, its antigen is unknown. Profiling relied on immunoSEQ multiplex PCR, and the TCRdb table lists in-frame clones only, not all of them. The sample records 550,000 to 650,000 clones, about 95% being singletons. From germline, CDR1 is SGHAT and CDR2 FQNNGV. Trimming removed 0 bases from V and 10 bases from J, with 8 bases in between. The length of the CDR3 is 12 residues. Naive CD8 populations comprised CD45RO-negative cells positively selected for CCR7, excluding terminally differentiated effector memory CD45RA+ cells. This sample stems from a study of shared clonotypes between healthy human individuals. Regarding the study as a whole: Among donors, sharing of clonotypes was expected to be affected by sequencing depth.

The chain uses TRBV11-2 and TRBJ2-3; D remains unclear. Specimen: naive CD8+ T cells sorted from blood. The receptor's source is a woman aged 25 to 39 in good health. The CDR3 loop is CASSLEGSAQYF. Here the CDR3 DNA reads TGTGCCAGCAGCTTAGAGGGTTCGGCGCAGTATTTT. The full variable domain, with the rest looked up from reference TRBV11-2 and TRBJ2-3, is EAGVAQSPRYKIIEKRQSVAFWCNPISGHATLYWYQQILGQGPKLLIQFQNNGVVDDSQLPKDRFSAERLKGVDSTLKIQPAKLEDSAVYLCASSLEGSAQYFGPGTRLTVL.